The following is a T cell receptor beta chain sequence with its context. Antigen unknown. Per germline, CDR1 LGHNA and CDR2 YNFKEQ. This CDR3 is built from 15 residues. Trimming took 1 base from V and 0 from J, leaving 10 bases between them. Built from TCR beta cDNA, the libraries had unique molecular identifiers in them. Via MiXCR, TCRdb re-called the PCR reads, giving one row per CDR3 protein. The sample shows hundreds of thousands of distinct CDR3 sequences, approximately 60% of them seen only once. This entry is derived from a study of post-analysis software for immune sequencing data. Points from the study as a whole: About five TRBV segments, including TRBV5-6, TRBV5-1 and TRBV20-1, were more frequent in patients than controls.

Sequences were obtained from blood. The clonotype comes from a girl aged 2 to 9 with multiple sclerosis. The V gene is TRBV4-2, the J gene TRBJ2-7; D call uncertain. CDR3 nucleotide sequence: TGTGCCAGCAGCCAAGTGGGTCAAAGCTCCTACGAGCAGTACTTC. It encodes CASSQVGQSSYEQYF.